These T cell receptor beta chains were read from a single sample in a study of spatial heterogeneity in lung cancer. TCRdb re-called the 5' RACE reads with MiXCR, one entry per CDR3 protein. The data contain 7,000 to 8,000 distinct CDR3 sequences, around 6.3% of them singletons. The sequences come from PBMCs, collected at surgery. Receptor source: a male donor with early-stage non-small cell lung cancer. Both conserved end residues are part of each CDR3. Fields, in order: J gene, V gene, clone size, D gene, CDR3 protein, CDR3 DNA. D genes are given only for firm matches. Clone size appears in some rows only: once, few, many, or a class for an expanded clone.

>TRBJ2-5|TRBV7-8|many|TRBD2
CASSQRTSGAAETQYF
TGTGCCAGCAGCCAAAGGACTAGCGGGGCCGCAGAGACCCAGTACTTC
>TRBJ2-2|TRBV6-5|many|TRBD1
CASSYSPAWGMAGGYFTGELFF
TGTGCCAGCAGTTACTCACCCGCTTGGGGGATGGCAGGGGGCTATTTCACCGGGGAGCTGTTTTTT
>TRBJ1-1|TRBV30|.|.
CAWSSYVRNTEAFF
TGTGCCTGGAGTTCCTACGTCAGGAACACTGAAGCTTTCTTT
>TRBJ1-1|TRBV7-8|many|.
CASSLSRTGTEAFF
TGTGCCAGCAGCTTATCTCGGACGGGCACTGAAGCTTTCTTT
>TRBJ1-1|TRBV7-2|many|TRBD1
CASSLTGVMNTEAFF
TGTGCCAGCAGCCTTACAGGGGTAATGAACACTGAAGCTTTCTTT
>TRBJ2-2|TRBV6-5|many|.
CASSYVRGPGSGELFF
TGTGCCAGCAGTTACGTCCGGGGGCCGGGGAGCGGGGAGCTGTTTTTT
>TRBJ1-1|TRBV20-1|many|.
CSASLIKNTEAFF
TGCAGTGCTAGCCTAATTAAGAACACTGAAGCTTTCTTT
>TRBJ1-5|TRBV19|few|.
CASSIHLVGPQHF
TGTGCCAGTAGTATCCATCTAGTGGGGCCCCAGCATTTT
>TRBJ2-7|TRBV28|many|TRBD1
CASKSGGATYEQYF
TGTGCCAGCAAATCAGGGGGCGCGACCTACGAGCAGTACTTC
>TRBJ2-7|TRBV29-1|many|TRBD2
CSVEEGTRGPEQYF
TGCAGCGTTGAAGAAGGGACTAGAGGCCCCGAGCAGTACTTC
>TRBJ1-1|TRBV5-1|many|TRBD1
CASSWTGFGTEAFF
TGCGCCAGCAGCTGGACAGGGTTCGGCACTGAAGCTTTCTTT